The sequence of this TCR beta chain was determined in a study of cytomegalovirus exposure and HLA in healthy donors. Looked up from germline, CDR1 is MGHDK and CDR2 is SYGVNS. With V trimmed by 6 bases and J by 2 bases, 8 bases remained unmatched. The CDR3 runs to 17 residues. Worth noting for this clone: Its antigen remains unknown.

Overall study findings and caveats: Exclusion as indistinguishable affected some V segments, including TRBV6-2 and TRBV6-3.

The donors were healthy bone marrow donors. The PCR made use of 60 Vbeta and 13 Jbeta primers. Sequenced by immunoSEQ multiplex PCR; TCRdb stores in-frame clones only, minus some. This repertoire shows tens of thousands of clones, around four fifths found once; its top ten account for about 1.4%. This receptor was obtained from a male donor in good health and CMV-seronegative. The material sequenced was PBMCs. The chain uses TRBV25-1 and TRBJ2-2, with TRBD1 matching 11 bases. CDR3 protein: CASRGGGQGVNTGELFF. The CDR3 DNA reads TGTGCCAGCAGGGGAGGGGGACAGGGGGTTAACACCGGGGAGCTGTTTTTT.